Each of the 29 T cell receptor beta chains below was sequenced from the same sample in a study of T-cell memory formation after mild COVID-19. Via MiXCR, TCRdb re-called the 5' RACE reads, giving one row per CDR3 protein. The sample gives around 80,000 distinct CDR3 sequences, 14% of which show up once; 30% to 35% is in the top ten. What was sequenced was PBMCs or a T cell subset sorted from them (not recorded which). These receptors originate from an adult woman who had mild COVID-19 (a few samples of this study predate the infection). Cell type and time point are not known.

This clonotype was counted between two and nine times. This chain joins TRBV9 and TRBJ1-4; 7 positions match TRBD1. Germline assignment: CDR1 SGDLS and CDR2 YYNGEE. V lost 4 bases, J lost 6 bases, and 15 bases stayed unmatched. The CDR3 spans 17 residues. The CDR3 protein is CASSPGQAPWGYEKLFF. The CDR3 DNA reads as TGTGCCAGCAGCCCCGGACAGGCGCCCTGGGGTTATGAAAAACTGTTTTTT.

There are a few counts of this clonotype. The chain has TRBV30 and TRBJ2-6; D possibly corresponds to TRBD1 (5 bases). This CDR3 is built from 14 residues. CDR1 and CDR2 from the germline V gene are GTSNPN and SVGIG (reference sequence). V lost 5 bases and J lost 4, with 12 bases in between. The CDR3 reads CAWGTGTGANVLTF. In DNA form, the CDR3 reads TGTGCCTGGGGTACAGGTACCGGGGCCAACGTCCTGACTTTC.

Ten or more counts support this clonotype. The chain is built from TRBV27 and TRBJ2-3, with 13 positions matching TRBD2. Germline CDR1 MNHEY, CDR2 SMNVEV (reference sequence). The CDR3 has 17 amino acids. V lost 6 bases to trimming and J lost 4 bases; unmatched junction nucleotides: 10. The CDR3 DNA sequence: TGTGCCAGCAGCCGGACTAGCGGGAGTTTATTTCCAGATACGCAGTATTTT. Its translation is CASSRTSGSLFPDTQYF.

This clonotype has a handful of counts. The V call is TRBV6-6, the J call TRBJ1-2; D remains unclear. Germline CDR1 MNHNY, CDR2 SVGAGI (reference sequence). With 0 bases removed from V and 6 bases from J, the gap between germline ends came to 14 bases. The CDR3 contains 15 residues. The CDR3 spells CASSYSVAGSDGYTF. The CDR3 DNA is TGTGCCAGCAGTTACTCGGTTGCGGGGTCCGATGGCTACACCTTC.

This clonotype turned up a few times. The CDR3 region is CASSFSGIGYEQYF. For the CDR3, the DNA is TGTGCCAGCAGTTTTAGCGGGATAGGATACGAGCAGTACTTC. The chain is built from TRBV27 and TRBJ2-7; 8 bases match TRBD2. Germline V gene sequence: CDR1 MNHEY, CDR2 SMNVEV (reference sequence). The ends lost 3 bases at V and 4 bases at J; junction bases unmatched: 5. The length of the CDR3 is 14 residues.

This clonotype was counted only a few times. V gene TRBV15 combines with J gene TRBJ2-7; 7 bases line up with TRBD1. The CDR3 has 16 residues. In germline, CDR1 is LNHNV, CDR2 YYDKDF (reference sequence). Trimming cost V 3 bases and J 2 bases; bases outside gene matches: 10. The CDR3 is CATSSKLGTDPYEQYF. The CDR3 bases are TGTGCCACCAGCAGCAAACTTGGGACAGATCCCTACGAGCAGTACTTC.

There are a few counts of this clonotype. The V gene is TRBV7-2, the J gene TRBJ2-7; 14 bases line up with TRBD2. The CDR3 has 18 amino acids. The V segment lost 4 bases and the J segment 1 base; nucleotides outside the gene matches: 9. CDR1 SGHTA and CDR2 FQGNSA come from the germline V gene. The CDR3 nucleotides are TGTGCCAGCAGCTCACTCGGACTAGCGGGAGGTCTTTCCTACGAGCAGTACTTC. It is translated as CASSSLGLAGGLSYEQYF.

DNA for the CDR3: TGTGCCAGCAGTCCTCCCGGGGTAAGGGATGGAGGGAGCACTGAAGCTTTCTTT. Translating gives CASSPPGVRDGGSTEAFF. This sequence joins TRBV12-3 or TRBV12-4 and TRBJ1-1; the D is unclear. The CDR3 consists of 18 residues. The V end was cut by 5 bases, the J end by 4 bases, with 26 bases between.

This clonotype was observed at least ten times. The CDR3 sequence: CASRRVQDYGYTF. DNA of the CDR3: TGCGCCAGCAGGAGGGTACAGGACTATGGCTACACCTTC. J is TRBJ1-2 and V is TRBV5-1; tentative D call: TRBD1 (5 bases). Per germline, CDR1 SGHRS and CDR2 YFSETQ. The CDR3 runs to 13 residues. V lost 5 bases and J lost 3, with 11 bases in between.

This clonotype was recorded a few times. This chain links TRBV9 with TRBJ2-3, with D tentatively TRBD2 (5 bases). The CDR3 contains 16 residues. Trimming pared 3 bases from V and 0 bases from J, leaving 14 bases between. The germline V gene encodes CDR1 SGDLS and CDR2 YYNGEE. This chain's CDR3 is CASSASRTDSTDTQYF. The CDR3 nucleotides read TGTGCCAGCAGCGCCTCTCGGACTGACAGCACAGATACGCAGTATTTT.

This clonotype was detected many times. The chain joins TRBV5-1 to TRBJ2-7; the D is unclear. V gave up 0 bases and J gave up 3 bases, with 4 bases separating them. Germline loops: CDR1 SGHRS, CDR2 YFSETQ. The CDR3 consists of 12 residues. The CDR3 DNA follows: TGCGCCAGCAGCTTGGGTTACTACGAGCAGTACTTC. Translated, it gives CASSLGYYEQYF.

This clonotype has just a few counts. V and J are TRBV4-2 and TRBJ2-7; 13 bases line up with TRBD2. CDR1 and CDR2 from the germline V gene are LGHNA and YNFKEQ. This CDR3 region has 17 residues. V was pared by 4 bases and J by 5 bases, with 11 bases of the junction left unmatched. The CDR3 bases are TGTGCCAGCAGCCCCGGGACTAGCGGGATGGGCCAGGACGAGCAGTACTTC. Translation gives CASSPGTSGMGQDEQYF.

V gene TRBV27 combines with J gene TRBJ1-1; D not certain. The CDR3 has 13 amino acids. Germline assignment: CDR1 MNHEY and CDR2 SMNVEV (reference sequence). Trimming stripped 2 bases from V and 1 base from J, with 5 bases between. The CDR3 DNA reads TGTGCCAGCAGTTTAAACAGGAACACTGAAGCTTTCTTT. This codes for CASSLNRNTEAFF.

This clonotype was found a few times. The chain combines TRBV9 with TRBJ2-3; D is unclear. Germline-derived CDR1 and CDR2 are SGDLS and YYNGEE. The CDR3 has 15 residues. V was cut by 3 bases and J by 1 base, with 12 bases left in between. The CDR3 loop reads CASSAQLGGTDTQYF. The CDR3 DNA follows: TGTGCCAGCAGCGCCCAACTTGGGGGCACAGATACGCAGTATTTT.

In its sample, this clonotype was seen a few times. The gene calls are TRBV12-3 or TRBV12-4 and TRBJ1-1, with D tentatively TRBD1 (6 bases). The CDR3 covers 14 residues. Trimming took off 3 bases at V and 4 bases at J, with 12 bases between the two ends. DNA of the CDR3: TGTGCCAGCAGTTTCCCAGGGGCGGCCACTGAAGCTTTCTTT. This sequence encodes CASSFPGAATEAFF.

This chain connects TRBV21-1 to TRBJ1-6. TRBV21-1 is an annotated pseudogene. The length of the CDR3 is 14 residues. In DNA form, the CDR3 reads TGTGCCAGCAGCAACGGAGGTTGTGATTCACCCCTCCACTTT. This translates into CASSNGGCDSPLHF.

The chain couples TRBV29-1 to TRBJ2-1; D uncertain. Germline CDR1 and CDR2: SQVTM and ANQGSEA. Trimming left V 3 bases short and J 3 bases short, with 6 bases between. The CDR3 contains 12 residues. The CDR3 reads CSVEGSYNEQFF. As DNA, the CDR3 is TGCAGCGTTGAGGGCAGCTACAATGAGCAGTTCTTC.

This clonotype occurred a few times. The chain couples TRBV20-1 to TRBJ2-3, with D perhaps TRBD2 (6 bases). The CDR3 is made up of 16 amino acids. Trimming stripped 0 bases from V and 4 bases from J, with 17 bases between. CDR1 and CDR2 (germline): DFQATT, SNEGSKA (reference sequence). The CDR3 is CSARDMEEGTSDTQYF. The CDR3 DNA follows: TGCAGTGCTAGAGATATGGAGGAGGGTACTTCAGATACGCAGTATTTT.

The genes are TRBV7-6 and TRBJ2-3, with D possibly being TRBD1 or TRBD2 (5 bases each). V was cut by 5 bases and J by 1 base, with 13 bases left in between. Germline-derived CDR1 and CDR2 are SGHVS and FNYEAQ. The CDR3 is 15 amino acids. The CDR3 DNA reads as TGTGCCAGCAGCCCCAGGGTCGGGGGCACAGATACGCAGTATTTT. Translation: CASSPRVGGTDTQYF.

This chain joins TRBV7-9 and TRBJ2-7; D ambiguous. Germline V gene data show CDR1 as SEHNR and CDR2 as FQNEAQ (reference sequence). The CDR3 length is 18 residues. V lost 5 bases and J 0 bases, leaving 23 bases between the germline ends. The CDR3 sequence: CASSGAGSSYTSSYEQYF. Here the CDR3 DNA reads TGTGCCAGCAGCGGCGCCGGGTCCTCGTATACAAGCTCCTACGAGCAGTACTTC.

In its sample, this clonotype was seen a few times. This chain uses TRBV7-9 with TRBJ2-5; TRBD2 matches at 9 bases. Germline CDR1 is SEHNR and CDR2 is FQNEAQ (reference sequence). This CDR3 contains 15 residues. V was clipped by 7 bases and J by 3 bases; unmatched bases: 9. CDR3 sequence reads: CASTSGGTSKETQYF. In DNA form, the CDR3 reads TGTGCCAGCACCTCCGGAGGGACTAGCAAAGAGACCCAGTACTTC.

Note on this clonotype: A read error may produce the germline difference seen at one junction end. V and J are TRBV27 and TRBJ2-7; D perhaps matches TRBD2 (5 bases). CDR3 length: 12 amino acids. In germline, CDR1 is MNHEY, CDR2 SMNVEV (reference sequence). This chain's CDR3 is CASSFPSGDFVF. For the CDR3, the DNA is TGTGCCAGCAGTTTCCCCAGCGGAGATTTTGTCTTC.

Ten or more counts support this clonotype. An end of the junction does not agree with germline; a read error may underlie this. The CDR3 here is CSVKDRGADNSPLHF. Here the CDR3 DNA reads TGCAGCGTTAAAGACAGGGGGGCCGATAATTCACCCCTCCACTTT. The chain carries TRBV29-1 and TRBJ1-6, with 9 bases matching TRBD1. Germline assignment: CDR1 SQVTM and CDR2 ANQGSEA. The CDR3 runs 15 residues.

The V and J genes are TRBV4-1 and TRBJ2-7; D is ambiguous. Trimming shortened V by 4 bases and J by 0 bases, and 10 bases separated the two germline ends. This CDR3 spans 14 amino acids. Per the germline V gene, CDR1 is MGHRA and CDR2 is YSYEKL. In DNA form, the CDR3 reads TGCGCCAGCAGCCCGGGCCTGGGCTCCTACGAGCAGTACTTC. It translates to CASSPGLGSYEQYF.

CDR3 bases: TGCGCCAGCAGCCAAGAGACTAGCGGGAATACGCAGTATTTT. Amino acid sequence: CASSQETSGNTQYF. This sequence joins TRBV4-1 and TRBJ2-3; TRBD2 matches 11 bases. Germline V gene data show CDR1 as MGHRA and CDR2 as YSYEKL. The ends lost 0 bases at V and 7 bases at J; junction bases unmatched: 0. CDR3 length: 14 residues.

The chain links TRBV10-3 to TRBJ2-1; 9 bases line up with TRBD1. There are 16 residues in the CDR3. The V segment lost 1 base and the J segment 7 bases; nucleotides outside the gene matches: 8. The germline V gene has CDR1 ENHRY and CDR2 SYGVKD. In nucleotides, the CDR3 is TGTGCCATCAGTGAGTACAGGGGGCGTCAGGATAATGAGCAGTTCTTC. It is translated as CAISEYRGRQDNEQFF.

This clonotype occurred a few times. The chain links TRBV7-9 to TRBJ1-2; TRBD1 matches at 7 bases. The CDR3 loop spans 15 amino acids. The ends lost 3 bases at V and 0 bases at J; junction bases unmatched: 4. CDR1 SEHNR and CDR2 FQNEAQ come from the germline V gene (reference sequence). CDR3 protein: CASSFRQGANYGYTF. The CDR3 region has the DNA TGTGCCAGCAGCTTCCGGCAGGGGGCTAACTATGGCTACACCTTC.

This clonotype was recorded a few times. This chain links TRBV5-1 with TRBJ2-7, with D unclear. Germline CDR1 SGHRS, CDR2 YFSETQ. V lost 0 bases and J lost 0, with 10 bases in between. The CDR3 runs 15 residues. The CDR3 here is CASSLAGLNSYEQYF. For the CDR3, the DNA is TGCGCCAGCAGCTTGGCAGGCCTTAACTCCTACGAGCAGTACTTC.

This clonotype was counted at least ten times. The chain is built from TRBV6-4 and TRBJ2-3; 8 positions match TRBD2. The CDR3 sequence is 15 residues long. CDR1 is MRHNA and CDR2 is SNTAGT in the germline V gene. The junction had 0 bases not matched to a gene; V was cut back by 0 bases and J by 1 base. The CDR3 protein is CASSDSSGGTDTQYF. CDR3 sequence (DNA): TGTGCCAGCAGTGACTCTAGCGGGGGCACAGATACGCAGTATTTT.